Shown below are 5 T cell receptor beta chains from a single sample sequenced in a study of post-analysis software for immune sequencing data. Whole-study findings and limits: In patients, about 5 TRBV segments were more frequent than in controls, with TRBV5-6, TRBV5-1 and TRBV20-1 among them.

Unique molecular identifiers tagged the TCR beta cDNA libraries. TCRdb re-derived calls from the PCR reads in MiXCR, one entry per CDR3 protein. This repertoire shows roughly 180,000 distinct CDR3 sequences, roughly 31% found once; its top ten account for more than 1.3%. These receptors have no identified antigens. Specimen: blood. Every receptor here comes from a girl aged 5 to 17 with multiple sclerosis.

This clonotype occurred many times. The gene calls are TRBV3-1 and TRBJ2-1; 7 nucleotides line up with TRBD2. The CDR3 sequence is 14 residues long. From germline, CDR1 is LGHDT and CDR2 YNNKEL (reference sequence). V was pared by 2 bases and J by 9 bases, with 7 bases of the junction left unmatched. CDR3 sequence reads: CASSQLAGAREQFF. For the CDR3, the DNA is TGTGCCAGCAGCCAACTTGCGGGAGCTCGTGAGCAGTTCTTC.

This chain links TRBV12-3 or TRBV12-4 with TRBJ2-3; tentatively, D is TRBD2 (6 bases). V was cut by 6 bases and J by 4 bases, with 20 bases left in between. This CDR3 region has 16 residues. In DNA, the CDR3 is TGTGCCAGCAGGGCGGGACGGAGCCTCGTAGCAGATACGCAGTATTTT. The encoded protein is CASRAGRSLVADTQYF.

This clonotype was picked up one time. At one of its ends the junction is not consistent with the germline gene, which may arise from a read error. V usage is TRBV12-3 or TRBV12-4 and J usage is TRBJ1-4, with D unresolved. The CDR3 sequence is 15 residues long. The CDR3 DNA reads TGTGCCAGCAGTCCGTGGTGGAGGAGAAATGAAAGACTGTTTTTT. Translation gives CASSPWWRRNERLFF.

This clonotype was seen a few times. The rearrangement uses TRBV29-1 and TRBJ1-5; TRBD1 agrees at 8 bases. CDR1 SQVTM and CDR2 ANQGSEA come from the germline V gene. V lost 3 bases, J lost 2 bases, and 9 bases stayed unmatched. This CDR3 contains 16 residues. CDR3 region: CSVEGQERGGNQPQHF. CDR3 DNA sequence: TGCAGCGTTGAGGGACAGGAGAGGGGGGGCAATCAGCCCCAGCATTTT.

This clonotype was counted at least ten times. This chain joins TRBV29-1 and TRBJ2-5; the match to TRBD1 covers 8 bases. The CDR3 is made up of 12 amino acids. V lost 7 bases, J lost 5 bases, and 6 bases stayed unmatched. Germline CDR1 is SQVTM and CDR2 is ANQGSEA. CDR3 DNA: TGCAGCGGCAGGGGGCTCGGGGAGACCCAGTACTTC. It translates to CSGRGLGETQYF.